A single sample is the source of the 21 T cell receptor beta chains below, sequenced in a study of response to subunit inactivated influenza vaccine. TCRdb re-derived calls from the RT-PCR reads in MiXCR, one entry per CDR3 protein. The data show some 480,000 distinct CDR3 sequences, with roughly 11% seen just once and 10% to 15% held by the top ten. This material consisted of PBMCs from blood, taken around seven weeks after vaccination. The receptors were sampled from a man between 50 and 59 years old who received an inactivated influenza vaccine.

In its sample, this clonotype was seen a few times. This rearrangement joins TRBV5-1 to TRBJ2-1, with 10 positions matching TRBD2. The CDR3 covers 20 residues. The V segment lost 1 base and the J segment 5 bases; nucleotides outside the gene matches: 18. Germline V lookup: CDR1 SGHRS, CDR2 YFSETQ. CDR3 in DNA: TGCGCCAGCAGCTTGAGTCTAGCGGGAGCAACTTTAATCGGGAACAATGAGCAGTTCTTC. Translated: CASSLSLAGATLIGNNEQFF.

This clonotype was seen more than once but under ten times. The CDR3 reads CASRTGTRSSEQYF. The CDR3 nucleotides are TGTGCCAGCAGAACCGGGACTAGGAGCTCCGAGCAGTACTTC. The chain joins TRBV28 to TRBJ2-7; 8 bases are shared with TRBD2. This CDR3 contains 14 residues. V lost 6 bases and J lost 6; bases outside the gene matches: 10. Germline lookup yields CDR1 MDHEN and CDR2 SYDVKM.

The V and J genes are TRBV4-3 and TRBJ1-4; unclear D gene. CDR1 and CDR2 from the germline V gene are LGHNA and YSLEER. V was shortened by 1 base and J by 7 bases, with 7 bases between the two germline ends. This CDR3 contains 13 residues. The CDR3 region is CASSQVEVEKLFF. DNA of the CDR3: TGCGCCAGCAGCCAAGTCGAGGTTGAAAAACTGTTTTTT.

The chain is built from TRBV7-6 and TRBJ2-7; D is perhaps TRBD1 or TRBD2 (5 bases each). The CDR3 spans 16 residues. CDR1 SGHVS and CDR2 FNYEAQ come from the germline V gene. The V end was cut by 1 base, the J end by 4 bases, with 17 bases between. In DNA, the CDR3 is TGTGCCAGCAGCTTAGGGCCTACCGGGACCGTGTACGAGCAGTACTTC. Amino acid sequence: CASSLGPTGTVYEQYF.

This clonotype was counted ten times or more. The CDR3 loop is CASSLEDYEQYF. The CDR3 DNA follows: TGTGCCAGCAGCTTAGAGGACTACGAGCAGTACTTC. V usage is TRBV11-2 and J usage is TRBJ2-7, with unresolved D. Germline V gene lookup returns CDR1 SGHAT and CDR2 FQNNGV. Trimming stripped 0 bases from V and 3 bases from J, with 3 bases between. The CDR3 covers 12 residues.

This clonotype was seen more than once but under ten times. This chain connects TRBV12-3 or TRBV12-4 to TRBJ2-2; 9 bases line up with TRBD1. The CDR3 extends over 14 amino acids. Trimming cost V 6 bases and J 7 bases; bases outside gene matches: 6. DNA for the CDR3: TGTGCCAGCAGCCTGACAGGGGGAGGCGGGGAGCTGTTTTTT. Residues: CASSLTGGGGELFF.

The table lists this clonotype with many counts. V gene TRBV29-1 combines with J gene TRBJ2-1, with 9 bases fitting TRBD2. The CDR3 is made up of 14 amino acids. J was trimmed by 6 bases and V by 4 bases; bases with no gene match: 7. CDR1 and CDR2 from the germline V gene are SQVTM and ANQGSEA. DNA for the CDR3: TGCAGCGTTGCCTGGCTAGCGGGACGCAATGAGCAGTTCTTC. Protein: CSVAWLAGRNEQFF.

Only a few counts were recorded for this clonotype. The chain links TRBV12-3 or TRBV12-4 to TRBJ2-5; 7 bases map to TRBD1. There are 14 residues in the CDR3. With 3 bases clipped from V and 5 bases from J, the junction kept 6 bases outside the gene matches. The CDR3: CASSFEGALETQYF. Here the CDR3 DNA reads TGTGCCAGCAGTTTCGAGGGGGCGTTGGAGACCCAGTACTTC.

This clonotype was counted ten times or more. V is TRBV29-1 and J is TRBJ2-3; 7 positions match TRBD2. Germline CDR1 and CDR2: SQVTM and ANQGSEA. The V segment lost 6 bases and the J segment 4 bases; nucleotides outside the gene matches: 4. The CDR3 runs to 12 residues. The CDR3 bases are TGCAGCGTCGGACTAGGTGCAGATACGCAGTATTTT. Residues: CSVGLGADTQYF.

The table lists this clonotype with a few counts. The gene calls are TRBV5-1 and TRBJ2-1; 10 bases are a match to TRBD1. The CDR3 extends over 15 amino acids. CDR1 is SGHRS, CDR2 YFSETQ, per germline. J gave up 8 bases and V 3 bases, and 8 bases lay outside the gene matches. CDR3 DNA sequence: TGCGCCAGCAGCTCCGACAGGGGGCTAATCGATGAGCAGTTCTTC. Protein: CASSSDRGLIDEQFF. Variable domain in full (rest from reference TRBV5-1 and TRBJ2-1): KAGVTQTPRYLIKTRGQQVTLSCSPISGHRSVSWYQQTPGQGLQFLFEYFSETQRNKGNFPGRFSGRQFSNSRSEMNVSTLELGDSALYLCASSSDRGLIDEQFFGPGTRLTVL.

CDR3 DNA: TGCAGCGTCCCTTCGGAGACCCAGTACTTC. Encoded protein: CSVPSETQYF. The rearrangement links TRBV29-1 to TRBJ2-5; D uncertain. V gave up 6 bases and J gave up 5 bases, with 7 bases separating them. CDR3 size: 10 residues. Germline CDR1 SQVTM, CDR2 ANQGSEA.

The genes are TRBV3-1 and TRBJ2-1; D gene uncertain. In germline, CDR1 is LGHDT, CDR2 YNNKEL (reference sequence). V lost 0 bases and J lost 4, with 10 bases in between. CDR3 size: 15 residues. CDR3 nucleotides: TGTGCCAGCAGCCAAGATAGTCAGGCATACAATGAGCAGTTCTTC. Protein: CASSQDSQAYNEQFF.

This clonotype has only a few counts. The J gene is TRBJ2-4, the V gene TRBV5-1; D is possibly TRBD2 (5 bases). CDR3 length: 13 amino acids. Trimming took 3 bases from V and 9 from J, leaving 13 bases between them. From germline, CDR1 is SGHRS and CDR2 YFSETQ. The CDR3 here is CASSSGNEGIQYF. In DNA, the CDR3 is TGCGCCAGCAGCTCCGGAAATGAGGGCATTCAGTACTTC.

There are a few counts of this clonotype. The chain combines TRAV2 with TRBJ2-3; 16 nucleotides match TRBD2. CDR3 size: 16 residues. CDR1 is VSNAYN and CDR2 is GSKP in the germline V gene. CDR3 sequence: CAKGTSGRAGTDTQYF. The CDR3, as DNA: TGTGCTAAAGGGACTAGCGGGAGGGCCGGAACAGATACGCAGTATTTT.

J is TRBJ2-5 and V is TRBV24-1, with TRBD2 matching over 11 bases. Germline assignment: CDR1 KGHDR and CDR2 SFDVKD. CDR3 length: 19 amino acids. The V and J ends lost 5 bases and 5 bases, in that order; junction bases with no gene match: 18. This CDR3 reads CATSGRLAGREDQIETQYF. CDR3 nucleotides: TGTGCCACCAGTGGGCGACTAGCGGGGAGGGAGGACCAAATCGAGACCCAGTACTTC.

The V and J genes are TRBV12-3 or TRBV12-4 and TRBJ2-1; possible D gene TRBD1, 5 bases. The CDR3 covers 13 residues. The germline V and J ends were trimmed by 4 bases and 6 bases, with 10 bases remaining between them. The CDR3 DNA reads as TGTGCCAGCAGTTCCAGGGTGGCCAATGAGCAGTTCTTC. It encodes CASSSRVANEQFF.

This clonotype was counted only a few times. The chain uses TRBV7-2 and TRBJ2-5; the match to TRBD2 covers 8 bases. This CDR3 spans 16 amino acids. Germline loops: CDR1 SGHTA, CDR2 FQGNSA. Trimming at V came to 2 bases and at J to 3 bases, leaving 8 bases not matched to a gene. The CDR3 protein is CASSLWVGRAEETQYF. For the CDR3, the DNA is TGTGCCAGCAGCTTATGGGTCGGGAGGGCTGAAGAGACCCAGTACTTC.

In this sample, this clonotype turned up many times. The chain is built from TRBV10-2 and TRBJ2-1; D is possibly TRBD2 (5 bases). The ends were cut back, 4 bases at V and 1 base at J, with 14 bases in the middle. CDR1 WSHSY and CDR2 SAAADI come from the germline V gene. The length of the CDR3 is 16 residues. CDR3 nucleotides: TGCGCCAGCAGTGCAGTGCGCGGGCGATCCTACAATGAGCAGTTCTTC. Translated, it gives CASSAVRGRSYNEQFF.

Note on this clonotype: The CDR3 ends on some other residue instead of the conserved phenylalanine or tryptophan, so this is likely a read error. The chain is built from TRBV24-1 and TRBJ2-7, with D possibly being TRBD1 (6 bases). CDR3 length equals 15 residues. CDR1 and CDR2 (germline): KGHDR, SFDVKD. V was trimmed by 2 bases and J by 1 base, leaving 11 bases between them. The CDR3 sequence is CATSDSQGLSYEQYS. Written as DNA, the CDR3 is TGTGCCACCAGTGATTCGCAGGGGTTGTCCTACGAGCAGTACTCC.

The rearrangement uses TRBV4-2 and TRBJ2-4, with TRBD1 matching 10 bases. Unmatched junction bases numbered 12, after V lost 4 bases and J lost 3 bases. Germline CDR1 reads LGHNA; CDR2 reads YNFKEQ. The CDR3 covers 18 residues. CDR3 loop: CASSPWDRGGMGKNIQYF. The CDR3 DNA reads as TGTGCCAGCAGCCCGTGGGACAGGGGAGGAATGGGCAAAAACATTCAGTACTTC.

This clonotype appeared a few times. The V and J genes are TRBV10-3 and TRBJ1-5; D not resolved. This CDR3 comprises 15 residues. Germline CDR1 ENHRY, CDR2 SYGVKD. The V gene lost 5 bases and the J gene lost 2 bases, with 13 bases spanning the gap. CDR3 amino acids: CAISPSQVGNQPQHF. CDR3 DNA sequence: TGTGCCATCAGTCCGTCCCAAGTGGGCAATCAGCCCCAGCATTTT.